This T cell receptor beta chain was retrieved from a study of shared clonotypes between healthy human individuals (dated by TCRdb to the early 2020s). With respect to the entire study: The cohort comprised a couple of women and a few men aged 18 to 49 years. To estimate repertoire size and how much clonotypes are shared between individuals, the study performed deep sequencing of blood TCR repertoires from a handful of healthy adults. To increase sequencing depth and limit assay-specific biases, different laboratories used diverse techniques to prepare libraries and sequence TCR repertoires. For each donor, CD4 naive and CD4 memory were each run on three plates, CD8 naive on two plates, and CD8 memory on one plate. Per donor, leukapheresis produced somewhere between about 0.8 and 9 billion PBMCs.

Worth noting for this clone: Its binding antigen is unknown. No clone much larger than this one lies a single base away; base qualities are absent.

General findings and caveats noted by the study authors: Estimated clonotype richness was generally larger for naive than for memory subsets. Rarefaction of sorted-subset datasets indicated incomplete sequencing despite the large sequencing depth. Because the study included a small number of donors, the genetic and exposure-history diversity represented was limited. Approximately 4.8% of naive CD4, roughly 3.5% of naive CD8, around 2.3% of memory CD4, and approximately 0.4% of memory CD8 clonotypes were shared across a few donors. Higher generation probabilities were observed for clonotypes shared by all four sorted-subset donors than for non-shared clonotypes. Pairwise subsampling led to the expectation that sequencing depth would affect the degree of clonotype sharing among donors. Sampling was restricted to blood, and TCR repertoires in tissue are likely to differ from TCR repertoires in blood.

The donors were healthy, HIV-negative adults who had no recently reported acute infections or vaccinations. Every donor was a Caucasian adult living in Nashville, Tennessee, USA. CD4+ T cells were enriched by magnetic negative selection; naive cells were then positively selected on CD45RA, and the negative fraction formed the memory subset. After blood collection by leukapheresis, PBMCs were isolated using Ficoll-Histopaque density gradient centrifugation and then cryopreserved in the vapor phase of liquid nitrogen. Purity and quantity of every magnetically sorted T cell population were checked by analytical flow cytometry. From each sorted fraction, genomic DNA was isolated and quantified by UV absorbance on a Nanodrop 2000c. Using the deep immunoSEQ assay, multiplex PCR amplified TCR CDR3 regions from genomic DNA. Extracted genomic DNA from each cell subset was spread evenly across all wells of several immunoSEQ 96-well plates, with each plate serving as a replicate. For sorted subsets, about 220 ng of genomic DNA, equivalent to 25,000 to 30,000 T cell genomes, went into each replicate PCR. Purified libraries were quantified with a Qubit 3.0 fluorometer, sized on a Bioanalyzer 2100, and re-quantified with the KAPA Library Quantification kit. Every immunoSEQ 96-well plate was sequenced on a dedicated single-read 150-cycle Illumina NextSeq 550 flow cell. Regarding the original processing steps: Because the immunoSEQ output included only junctional sequences and no quality scores, the filtering could not be the same as the filtering used for full-length reads. Sequences were annotated with PyIR, a Python wrapper for IgBLAST v1.9, using IMGT germline references to assign V/J genes and CDR3. Reads with weak V/J assignments (E-value above 1e-6), missing CDR3, stop codons, out-of-frame junctions, or ambiguous translated residues were removed. V3J clonotypes were defined as sequences sharing the same inferred V gene, J gene, and CDR3 amino acid sequence. To compute the percentage overlap between repertoires, the number of shared unique clonotypes was divided by the size of the smaller repertoire. Repertoire richness was assessed with RTK rarefaction, the Chao1 estimator, and Recon v2.1 estimates of unobserved clonotypes. Generation probabilities for all TCRbeta clonotypes obtained by the gDNA method from a few donors were computed using OLGA. TCRdb took over this immuneACCESS table, retaining in-frame rearrangements with V and J assigned. Such tables are incomplete; in checked studies, under half of the missing clones stem from an unresolved V gene, and the remainder is unexplained. The V and J calls and clone size come from that table; D and trimming were worked out from the DNA. The sample table contains about 520,000 clones; only one count was recorded for about 96% of them. About 0.064% of the sample comes from the top ten.

Reading from cysteine to phenylalanine, the CDR3 counts 15 amino acids. The retained sequence is limited to the CDR3, 45 bases, with the frame set at the first base. Trimming at the junction amounts to 8 bases on V and 2 bases on J, and the germline ends lie 18 bases apart. The germline V gene provides CDR1 MDHEN and CDR2 SYDVKM. The specimen sequenced was naive CD4+ T cells sorted from blood. The sample's cell subset or site, from its label and the paper: CD45RA+ positively selected. The chain couples TRBV28 to TRBJ1-2; perhaps TRBD1 is the D gene, with 6 bases matching. The TCR originated in a woman aged 25 to 39 in good health. The CDR3 region: CASYATGQGNYGYTF. Read as DNA, the sequence is TGTGCCAGCTACGCTACCGGGCAGGGGAACTATGGCTACACCTTC.